This T cell receptor (beta chain) was identified during a study of neoadjuvant anti-PD-1 for oral cavity cancer. Assay: immunoSEQ multiplex PCR; the TCRdb copy retains only in-frame clones and omits some. There are 14,000 to 15,000 clones in the sample; about three quarters occur only once, and around 2.9% lies in the top ten. J was trimmed by 0 bases and V by 8 bases; bases with no gene match: 19. Germline V gene data show CDR1 as WSHSY and CDR2 as SAAADI. There are 20 residues in the CDR3. This chain connects TRBV10-2 to TRBJ1-2, with 12 nucleotides matching TRBD1. Specimen: PBMCs, collected before nivolumab (anti-PD-1) treatment. The receptor's source is a person between 40 and 79 years old with oral cavity squamous cell carcinoma. The CDR3 is CASSDRDRGRSGAANYGYTF. CDR3 bases: TGCGCCAGCTCCGACCGGGACAGGGGGCGATCGGGGGCAGCTAACTATGGCTACACCTTC.